A single sample is the source of the 17 T cell receptor beta chains below, sequenced in a study of early T cells in non-severe SARS-CoV-2 infection. TCRdb itself ran the 5' RACE reads through MiXCR, one entry per CDR3 protein. In the table there are approximately 83,000 distinct CDR3 sequences, about 14% of which are singletons. Sequenced: whole blood. The receptors derive from an adult who was a healthcare worker with PCR-confirmed SARS-CoV-2 infection or an uninfected control (not recorded which).

The gene calls are TRBV7-9 and TRBJ2-1, with TRBD2 identical over 8 bases. The V gene's germline CDR1 is SEHNR and CDR2 FQNEAQ (reference sequence). The trim removed 1 base at V and 0 bases at J, leaving 8 bases unmatched. The CDR3 consists of 18 residues. CDR3 bases: TGTGCCAGCAGCTTAGTTAGTAGCAGCGGGAGCTCCTACAATGAGCAGTTCTTC. Translating it yields CASSLVSSSGSSYNEQFF.

This clonotype was seen many times. The chain joins TRBV4-3 to TRBJ1-5, with TRBD1 as a possible D gene (6 bases). The germline V gene encodes CDR1 LGHNA and CDR2 YSLEER. Deletions cut 1 base from V and 9 bases from J, with 10 bases between. The length of the CDR3 is 13 residues. The DNA of the CDR3 is TGCGCCAGCAGCCAAGGGACAGAACTGCCCCAGCATTTT. It specifies CASSQGTELPQHF.

The chain has TRBV7-8 and TRBJ1-5, with 7 bases lining up with TRBD1. J lost 3 bases, V lost 7 bases, and 9 bases had no gene match. CDR3 length: 15 residues. The germline CDR1 and CDR2 sequences are SGHVS and FQNEAQ. Here the CDR3 reads CASKTGEGDNQPQHF. The CDR3 DNA follows: TGTGCCAGCAAAACAGGGGAGGGGGACAATCAGCCCCAGCATTTT.

Many counts were recorded for this clonotype. The J gene is TRBJ2-1, the V gene TRBV6-6, with 11 bases identical to TRBD2. CDR1 is MNHNY and CDR2 is SVGAGI in the germline V gene (reference sequence). V shed 4 bases and J 10 bases; nucleotides not matched to a gene: 3. This CDR3 is built from 13 residues. CDR3 loop: CASSSSGGREQFF. The CDR3 DNA reads TGTGCCAGCAGTTCTAGCGGGGGGCGGGAGCAGTTCTTC.

This clonotype has a handful of counts. This chain connects TRBV27 to TRBJ1-3; no clear D. Germline V gives CDR1 MNHEY, CDR2 SMNVEV (reference sequence). Trimming removed 0 bases at V and 0 bases at J, with 12 bases between. This CDR3 is built from 17 residues. The CDR3, as DNA: TGTGCCAGCAGTTTATCGGCCCCAGGATACTCTGGAAACACCATATATTTT. Amino acids: CASSLSAPGYSGNTIYF.

This clonotype showed up just a few times. This rearrangement joins TRBV2 to TRBJ2-2; D gene ambiguous. Germline CDR1 reads SNHLY; CDR2 reads FYNNEI. Trimming took off 4 bases at V and 3 bases at J, with 15 bases between the two ends. This CDR3 is 16 amino acids long. The chain's CDR3 is CASSVSPGRDTGELFF. DNA for the CDR3: TGTGCCAGCAGTGTTAGCCCAGGAAGAGACACCGGGGAGCTGTTTTTT.

The CDR3 spells CASSLNGPGELFF. CDR3 sequence (DNA): TGTGCCAGCAGCTTAAATGGTCCCGGGGAGCTGTTTTTT. The chain recombines TRBV7-3 with TRBJ2-2; no clear D. The CDR3 extends over 13 amino acids. Germline CDR1 is SGHTA and CDR2 is FQGTGA. V was shortened by 1 base and J by 6 bases, with 6 bases between the two germline ends.

This clonotype was counted between two and nine times. The chain links TRBV29-1 to TRBJ1-1; TRBD1 matches 9 bases. The CDR3 contains 13 residues. CDR1 SQVTM and CDR2 ANQGSEA come from the germline V gene. Germline trimming cut 7 bases from V and 5 bases from J; bases unmatched to any gene: 8. The CDR3, as DNA: TGCAGCGCCTCCGGGACAGGGACAACTGAAGCTTTCTTT. It is translated as CSASGTGTTEAFF. The full variable domain, in which reference TRBV29-1 and TRBJ1-1 provide the parts outside the CDR3, is SAVISQKPSRDICQRGTSLTIQCQVDSQVTMMFWYRQQPGQSLTLIATANQGSEATYESGFVIDKFPISRPNLTFSTLTVSNMSPEDSSIYLCSASGTGTTEAFFGQGTRLTVV.

V is TRBV29-1 and J is TRBJ2-4, with 7 positions matching TRBD1. Germline lookup yields CDR1 SQVTM and CDR2 ANQGSEA. The length of the CDR3 is 11 residues. Unmatched junction bases numbered 4, after V lost 6 bases and J lost 8 bases. CDR3 sequence reads: CSVGTEDIQYF. The CDR3, as DNA: TGCAGCGTGGGGACAGAGGACATTCAGTACTTC.

The chain joins TRBV7-2 to TRBJ2-3; the match to TRBD2 covers 12 bases. V dropped 1 base and J dropped 4; count of bases not matched to a gene: 12. Germline CDR1 and CDR2: SGHTA and FQGNSA. CDR3 length equals 19 residues. The CDR3 here is CASSLVGVLAGGGADTQYF. Here the CDR3 DNA reads TGTGCCAGCAGCTTAGTAGGGGTACTAGCGGGGGGTGGCGCAGATACGCAGTATTTT. Full variable domain (outside the CDR3, taken from reference TRBV7-2 and TRBJ2-3): GAGVSQSPSNKVTEKGKDVELRCDPISGHTALYWYRQSLGQGLEFLIYFQGNSAPDKSGLPSDRFSAERTGGSVSTLTIQRTQQEDSAVYLCASSLVGVLAGGGADTQYFGPGTRLTVL.

On this clonotype: One junction end disagrees with the germline gene, perhaps due to a read error. The chain carries TRBV4-1 and TRBJ2-2, with D possibly being TRBD1 (5 bases). This CDR3 comprises 16 residues. Germline V gene data show CDR1 as MGHRA and CDR2 as YSYEKL. CDR3 residues: CASSQEGAGNAGELFF. The CDR3 DNA is TGCGCCAGCAGCCAAGAAGGGGCTGGGAACGCCGGGGAGCTGTTTTTT.

This chain uses TRBV20-1 with TRBJ1-5; 7 nucleotides agree with TRBD1. Germline assignment: CDR1 DFQATT and CDR2 SNEGSKA (reference sequence). The V and J ends lost 5 bases and 3 bases, in that order; junction bases with no gene match: 7. This CDR3 is built from 14 residues. CDR3 residues: CSASGQAHNQPQHF. The CDR3 DNA sequence: TGCAGTGCTTCCGGACAGGCACACAATCAGCCCCAGCATTTT.

This clonotype came up a few times. V is TRBV7-2 and J is TRBJ2-3; D possibly corresponds to TRBD2 (7 bases). V lost 7 bases to trimming and J lost 4 bases, with 18 bases between them. In germline, CDR1 is SGHTA, CDR2 FQGNSA. CDR3 length: 15 residues. In DNA form, the CDR3 reads TGTGCCAGCACCCAAGTTGGGGGGGGCCCAGATACGCAGTATTTT. Translating it yields CASTQVGGGPDTQYF.

CDR3 coding DNA: TGCAGCCTCATGGGCGGAGACACAGATACGCAGTATTTT. Protein product: CSLMGGDTDTQYF. The chain is built from TRBV29-1 and TRBJ2-3; the D is unclear. Germline loops: CDR1 SQVTM, CDR2 ANQGSEA. The CDR3 covers 13 residues. V lost 8 bases, J lost 2 bases, and 14 bases lay in between.

This clonotype was detected a few times. This chain uses TRBV7-9 with TRBJ1-2, with 8 positions matching TRBD1. CDR1 and CDR2 from the germline V gene are SEHNR and FQNEAQ (reference sequence). The CDR3 totals 16 residues. V dropped 1 base and J dropped 0; count of bases not matched to a gene: 4. Here the CDR3 DNA reads TGTGCCAGCAGCTTAGGGATACAGGGGGCTAACTATGGCTACACCTTC. This encodes CASSLGIQGANYGYTF. The full variable domain, completed using reference TRBV7-9 and TRBJ1-2, is DTGVSQNPRHKITKRGQNVTFRCDPISEHNRLYWYRQTLGQGPEFLTYFQNEAQLEKSRLLSDRFSAERPKGSFSTLEIQRTEQGDSAMYLCASSLGIQGANYGYTFGSGTRLTVV.

In its sample, this clonotype was seen a few times. The V and J genes are TRBV12-3 or TRBV12-4 and TRBJ1-5, with unresolved D. V lost 4 bases, J lost 4 bases, and 11 bases lay in between. The CDR3 covers 14 residues. CDR3 region: CASSSGLANQPQHF. CDR3 bases: TGTGCCAGCAGTTCCGGGTTAGCTAATCAGCCCCAGCATTTT.

This clonotype occurred many times. The gene calls are TRBV18 and TRBJ1-1; no firm D call. V gave up 3 bases and J gave up 1 base, with 3 bases separating them. From germline, CDR1 is KGHSH and CDR2 LQKENI. The CDR3 sequence is 12 residues long. Written as DNA, the CDR3 is TGTGCCAGCTCACCTTCGAACACTGAAGCTTTCTTT. Its protein is CASSPSNTEAFF. The whole variable domain, remainder taken from reference TRBV18 and TRBJ1-1, is NAGVMQNPRHLVRRRGQEARLRCSPMKGHSHVYWYRQLPEEGLKFMVYLQKENIIDESGMPKERFSAEFPKEGPSILRIQQVVRGDSAAYFCASSPSNTEAFFGQGTRLTVV.